Below, one T cell receptor (beta chain) is given with its context. Sequencing was performed with immunoSEQ multiplex PCR; in TCRdb, only in-frame clones are kept and a portion is missing. The table records about 150,000 clones, about 86% of them present only once. The data stem from a study of control samples from healthy donors and cancer patients. The trim removed 3 bases at V and 2 bases at J, leaving 4 bases unmatched. Per the germline V gene, CDR1 is LNHDA and CDR2 is SQIVND (reference sequence). The CDR3 sequence is 15 residues long. This chain uses TRBV19 with TRBJ2-7; 10 nucleotides agree with TRBD1. Sequencing was done on a sample of blood. This TCR was sampled from a man younger than 35 in good health. CDR3: CASSIGTGVPYEQYF. CDR3 DNA sequence: TGTGCCAGTAGTATTGGGACAGGGGTGCCCTACGAGCAGTACTTC. Full variable domain (rest looked up from reference TRBV19 and TRBJ2-7): DGGITQSPKYLFRKEGQNVTLSCEQNLNHDAMYWYRQDPGQGLRLIYYSQIVNDFQKGDIAEGYSVSREKKESFPLTVTSAQKNPTAFYLCASSIGTGVPYEQYFGPGTRLTVT.